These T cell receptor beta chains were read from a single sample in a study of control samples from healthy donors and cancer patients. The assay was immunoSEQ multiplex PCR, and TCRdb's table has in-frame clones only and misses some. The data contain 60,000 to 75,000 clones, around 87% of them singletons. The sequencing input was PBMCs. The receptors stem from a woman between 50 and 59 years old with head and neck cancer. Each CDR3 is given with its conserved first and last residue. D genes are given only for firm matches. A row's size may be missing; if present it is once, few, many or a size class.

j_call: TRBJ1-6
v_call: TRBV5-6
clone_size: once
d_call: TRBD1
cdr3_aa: CASSFSGQGRNSPLHF
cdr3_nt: TGTGCCAGCAGCTTTTCGGGACAGGGTCGAAATTCACCCCTCCACTTT

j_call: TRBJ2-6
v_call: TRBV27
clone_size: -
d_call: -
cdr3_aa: CASSVGWALGANVLTF
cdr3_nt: TGTGCCAGCAGCGTGGGTTGGGCGCTAGGGGCCAACGTCCTGACTTTC

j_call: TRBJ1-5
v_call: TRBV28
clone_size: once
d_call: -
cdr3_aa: CASSGRALRGQPQHF
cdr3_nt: TGTGCCAGCAGTGGCCGGGCCCTCAGGGGTCAGCCCCAGCATTTT

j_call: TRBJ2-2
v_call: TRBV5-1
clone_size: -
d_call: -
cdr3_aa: CASSPGQIANTGELFF
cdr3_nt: TGCGCCAGCAGCCCAGGACAGATCGCGAACACCGGGGAGCTGTTTTTT

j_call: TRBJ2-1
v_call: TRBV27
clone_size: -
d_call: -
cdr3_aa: CASSSSPHASSYNEQFF
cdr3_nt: TGTGCCAGCAGTTCCTCCCCACACGCAAGCTCCTACAATGAGCAGTTCTTC

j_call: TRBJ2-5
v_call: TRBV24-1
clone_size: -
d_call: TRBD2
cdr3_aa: CATSGSTSGGMQTQYF
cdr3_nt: TGTGCCACCAGTGGCTCGACTAGCGGGGGTATGCAGACCCAGTACTTC

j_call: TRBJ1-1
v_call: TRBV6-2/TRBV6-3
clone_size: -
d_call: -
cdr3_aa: CASSQRTEAFF
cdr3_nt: TGTGCCAGCAGCCAAAGGACTGAAGCTTTCTTT

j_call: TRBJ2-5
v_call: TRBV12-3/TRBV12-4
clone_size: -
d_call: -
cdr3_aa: CASSLIQETQYF
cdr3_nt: TGTGCCAGCAGTTTAATACAAGAGACCCAGTACTTC

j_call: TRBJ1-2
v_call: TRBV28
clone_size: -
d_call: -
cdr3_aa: CASRSQENYGYTF
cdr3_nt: TGTGCCAGCAGGTCACAGGAGAACTATGGCTACACCTTC

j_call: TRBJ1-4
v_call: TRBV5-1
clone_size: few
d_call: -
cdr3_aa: CASSPGRNEKLFF
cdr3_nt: TGCGCCAGCAGCCCGGGCAGGAACGAAAAACTGTTTTTT

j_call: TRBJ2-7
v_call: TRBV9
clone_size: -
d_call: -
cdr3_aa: CASSPDGGAYEQYF
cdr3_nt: TGTGCCAGCAGCCCAGATGGCGGAGCCTACGAGCAGTACTTC

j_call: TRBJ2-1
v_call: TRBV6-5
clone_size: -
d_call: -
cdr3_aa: CASSRTGYNEQFF
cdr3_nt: TGTGCCAGCTCTAGGACGGGATACAATGAGCAGTTCTTC

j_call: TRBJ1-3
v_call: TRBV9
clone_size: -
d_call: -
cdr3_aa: CASSVGRGPHPPGNTIYF
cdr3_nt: TGTGCCAGCAGCGTAGGCCGAGGGCCTCACCCACCTGGAAACACCATATATTTT

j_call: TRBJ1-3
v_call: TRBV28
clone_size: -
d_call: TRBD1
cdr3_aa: CASSLRDRGPGNTIYF
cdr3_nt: TGTGCCAGCAGTTTGCGGGACAGGGGGCCGGGAAACACCATATATTTT

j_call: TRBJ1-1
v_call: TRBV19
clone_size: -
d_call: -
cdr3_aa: CASSIARNTEAFF
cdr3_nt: TGTGCCAGTAGTATAGCTCGAAACACTGAAGCTTTCTTT

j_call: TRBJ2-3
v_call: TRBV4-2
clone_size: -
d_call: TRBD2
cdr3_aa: CASSQAASGFTDTQYF
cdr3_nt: TGTGCCAGCAGCCAAGCTGCTAGCGGGTTCACAGATACGCAGTATTTT

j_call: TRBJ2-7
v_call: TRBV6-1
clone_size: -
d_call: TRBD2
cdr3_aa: CASSEAPPGLAHDEQYF
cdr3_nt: TGTGCCAGCAGTGAAGCTCCCCCGGGACTAGCTCATGACGAGCAGTACTTC

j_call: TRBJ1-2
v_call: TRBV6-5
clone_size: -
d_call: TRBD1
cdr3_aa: CASTDRKGYGYTF
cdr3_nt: TGTGCCAGCACGGACAGGAAAGGGTATGGCTACACCTTC

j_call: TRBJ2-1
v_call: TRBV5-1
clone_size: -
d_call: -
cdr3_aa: CASSFRVATRGEQFF
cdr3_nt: TGCGCCAGCAGCTTCCGGGTGGCAACCCGGGGTGAGCAGTTCTTC

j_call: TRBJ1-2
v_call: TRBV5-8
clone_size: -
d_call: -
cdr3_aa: CASSPGGYTF
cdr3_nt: TGTGCCAGCAGCCCAGGGGGCTACACCTTC

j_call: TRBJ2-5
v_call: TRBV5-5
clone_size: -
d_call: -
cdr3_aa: CASSLVGETQYF
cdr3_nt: TGTGCCAGCAGCTTGGTTGGAGAGACCCAGTACTTC

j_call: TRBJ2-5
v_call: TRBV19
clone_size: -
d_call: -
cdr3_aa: CASMGAGGGRETQYF
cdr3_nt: TGTGCCAGTATGGGGGCAGGGGGAGGTCGAGAGACCCAGTACTTC

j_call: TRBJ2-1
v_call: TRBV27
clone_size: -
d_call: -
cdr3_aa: CASSLYQGNEQFF
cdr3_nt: TGTGCCAGCAGTTTATATCAGGGGAATGAGCAGTTCTTC

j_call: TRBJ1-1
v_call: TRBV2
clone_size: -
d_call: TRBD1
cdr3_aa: CASNGQGSTEAFF
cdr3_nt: TGTGCCAGCAACGGACAGGGTAGTACTGAAGCTTTCTTT

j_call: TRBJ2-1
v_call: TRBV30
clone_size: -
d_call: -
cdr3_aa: CAWSPGGERDNEQFF
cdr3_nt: TGTGCCTGGAGTCCAGGGGGGGAACGGGACAATGAGCAGTTCTTC

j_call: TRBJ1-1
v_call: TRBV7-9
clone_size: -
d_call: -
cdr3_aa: CASSLGQKNTEAFF
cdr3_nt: TGTGCCAGCAGCTTAGGTCAGAAGAACACTGAAGCTTTCTTT

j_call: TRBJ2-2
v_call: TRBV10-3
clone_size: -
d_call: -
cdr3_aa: CAISETGELFF
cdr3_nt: TGTGCCATCAGTGAAACCGGGGAGCTGTTTTTT

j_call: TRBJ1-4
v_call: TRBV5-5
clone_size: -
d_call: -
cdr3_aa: CASRRATNEKLFF
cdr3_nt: TGTGCCAGCCGTAGAGCTACAAATGAAAAACTGTTTTTT

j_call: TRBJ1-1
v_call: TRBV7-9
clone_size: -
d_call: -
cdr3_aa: CASSLGAWNTEAFF
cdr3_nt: TGTGCCAGCAGCTTAGGGGCGTGGAACACTGAAGCTTTCTTT

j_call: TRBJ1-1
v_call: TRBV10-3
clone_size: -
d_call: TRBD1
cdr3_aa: CAISEFGTGVGLNTEAFF
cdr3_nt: TGTGCCATCAGTGAATTTGGGACAGGGGTCGGGCTGAACACTGAAGCTTTCTTT

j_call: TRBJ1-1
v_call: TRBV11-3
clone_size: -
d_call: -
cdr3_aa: CASSSNQNTEAFF
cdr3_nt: TGTGCCAGCAGCTCCAACCAGAACACTGAAGCTTTCTTT

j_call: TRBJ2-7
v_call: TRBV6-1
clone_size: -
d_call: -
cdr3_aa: CASSELRADSRTVYEQYF
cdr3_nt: TGTGCCAGCAGTGAATTGAGGGCAGACTCCCGGACAGTCTACGAGCAGTACTTC

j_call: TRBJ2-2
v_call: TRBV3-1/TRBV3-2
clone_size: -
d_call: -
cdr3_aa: CASSPLYGWELFF
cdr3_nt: TGTGCCAGCAGCCCACTTTATGGGTGGGAGCTGTTTTTT

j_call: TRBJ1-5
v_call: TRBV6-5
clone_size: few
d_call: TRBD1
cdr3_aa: CASSLQGGKQPQHF
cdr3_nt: TGTGCCAGCAGTTTACAGGGGGGTAAGCAGCCCCAGCATTTT

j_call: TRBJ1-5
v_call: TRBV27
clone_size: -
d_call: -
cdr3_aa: CASSLSVDQPQHF
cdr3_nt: TGTGCCAGCAGTTTATCGGTGGATCAGCCCCAGCATTTT

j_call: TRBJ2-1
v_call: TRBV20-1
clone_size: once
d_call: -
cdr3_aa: CSAMYNEQFF
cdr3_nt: TGCAGTGCTATGTACAATGAGCAGTTCTTC

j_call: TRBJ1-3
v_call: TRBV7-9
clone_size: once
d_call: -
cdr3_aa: CASSPPGGASGRGNTIYF
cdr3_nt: TGTGCCAGCAGCCCTCCCGGGGGAGCCTCAGGCCGTGGAAACACCATATATTTT

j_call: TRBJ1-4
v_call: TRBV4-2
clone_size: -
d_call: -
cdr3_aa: CASSQEGRGGTNEKLFF
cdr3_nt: TGTGCCAGCAGCCAAGAGGGGCGAGGGGGAACAAATGAAAAACTGTTTTTT

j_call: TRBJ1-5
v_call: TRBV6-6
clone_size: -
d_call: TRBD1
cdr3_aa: CASSLQFPHPTGVSNQPQHF
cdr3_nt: TGTGCCAGCAGTCTCCAGTTCCCCCATCCGACAGGGGTAAGCAATCAGCCCCAGCATTTT

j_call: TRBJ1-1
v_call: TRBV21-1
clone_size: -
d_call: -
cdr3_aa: CASIFDNRARNTEAFF
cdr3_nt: TGTGCCAGCATCTTCGACAACCGGGCCAGGAACACTGAAGCTTTCTTT

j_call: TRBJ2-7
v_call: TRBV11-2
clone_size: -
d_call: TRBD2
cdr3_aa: CASSSGLAGTYEQYF
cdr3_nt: TGTGCCAGCAGCTCGGGACTAGCGGGGACCTACGAGCAGTACTTC

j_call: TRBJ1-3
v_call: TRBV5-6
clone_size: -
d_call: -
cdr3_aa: CASSLGRVRAGNTIYF
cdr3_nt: TGTGCCAGCAGCTTGGGTCGTGTTCGCGCTGGAAACACCATATATTTT

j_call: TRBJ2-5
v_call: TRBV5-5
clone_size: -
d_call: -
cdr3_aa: CASSLKGVETQYF
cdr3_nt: TGTGCCAGCAGCTTAAAAGGGGTCGAGACCCAGTACTTC

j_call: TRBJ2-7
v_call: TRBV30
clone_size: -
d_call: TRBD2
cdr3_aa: CAWSVPLSGGAYEQYF
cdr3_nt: TGTGCCTGGAGTGTACCCCTCAGCGGGGGGGCTTACGAGCAGTACTTC

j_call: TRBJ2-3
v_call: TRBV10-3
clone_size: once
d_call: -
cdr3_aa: CAIRPQGPSTDTQYF
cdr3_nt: TGTGCCATCAGGCCACAGGGACCTAGCACAGATACGCAGTATTTT

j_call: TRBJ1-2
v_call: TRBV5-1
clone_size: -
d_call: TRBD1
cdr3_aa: CASSLDRGPLIYGYTF
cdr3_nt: TGCGCCAGCAGCTTGGACAGGGGACCTTTAATCTATGGCTACACCTTC

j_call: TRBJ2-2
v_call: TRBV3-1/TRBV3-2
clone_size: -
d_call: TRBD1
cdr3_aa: CASSHWGRGLVTGELFF
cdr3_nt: TGTGCCAGCAGCCATTGGGGCAGGGGGCTCGTCACCGGGGAGCTGTTTTTT

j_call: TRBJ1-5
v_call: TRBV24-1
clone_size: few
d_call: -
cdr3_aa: CATSDSNQPQHF
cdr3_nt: TGTGCCACCAGTGATTCAAATCAGCCCCAGCATTTT